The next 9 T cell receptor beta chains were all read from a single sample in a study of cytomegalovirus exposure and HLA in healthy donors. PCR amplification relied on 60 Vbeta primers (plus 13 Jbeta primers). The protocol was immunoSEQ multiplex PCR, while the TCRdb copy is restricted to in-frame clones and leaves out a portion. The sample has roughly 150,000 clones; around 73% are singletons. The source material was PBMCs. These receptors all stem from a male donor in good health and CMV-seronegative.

CDR3 nucleotides: TGTGCCAGCAGCTTGGGCGGGGGGCGAGGTGAGCAGTTCTTC. Protein product: CASSLGGGRGEQFF. The J gene is TRBJ2-1, the V gene TRBV5-4, with 8 bases that match TRBD2. V trimming: 0 bases; J trimming: 9 bases; junction bases outside the gene matches: 5. CDR1 is SGHNT, CDR2 YYREEE, per germline (reference sequence). This CDR3 spans 14 amino acids.

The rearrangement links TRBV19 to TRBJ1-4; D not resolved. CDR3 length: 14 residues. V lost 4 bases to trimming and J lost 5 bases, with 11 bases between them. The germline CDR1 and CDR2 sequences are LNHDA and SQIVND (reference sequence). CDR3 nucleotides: TGTGCCAGTAGTACCAGACGGAGAAATGAAAAACTGTTTTTT. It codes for CASSTRRRNEKLFF.

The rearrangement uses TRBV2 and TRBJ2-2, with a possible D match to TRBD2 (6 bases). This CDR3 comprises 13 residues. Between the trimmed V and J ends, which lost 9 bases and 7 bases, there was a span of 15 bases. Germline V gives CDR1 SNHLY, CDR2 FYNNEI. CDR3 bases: TGTGCCAGGAGCAGGCGGGATAACGGGGAGCTGTTTTTT. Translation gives CARSRRDNGELFF.

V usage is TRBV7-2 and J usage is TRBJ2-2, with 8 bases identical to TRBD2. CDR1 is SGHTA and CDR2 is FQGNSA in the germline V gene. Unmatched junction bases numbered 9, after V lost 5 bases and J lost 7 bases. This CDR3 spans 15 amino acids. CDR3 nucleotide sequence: TGTGCCAGCAGCCGGCCTCGGGGGGGCGGCGGGGAGCTGTTTTTT. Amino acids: CASSRPRGGGGELFF.

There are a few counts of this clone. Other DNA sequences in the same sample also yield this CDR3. The CDR3 region has the DNA TGTGCCAGCAGCTTGGGACAGGGGGGCACCGGGGAGCTGTTTTTT. Encoded protein: CASSLGQGGTGELFF. This chain connects TRBV7-2 to TRBJ2-2, with TRBD1 identical over 11 bases. This CDR3 is built from 15 residues. Germline lookup yields CDR1 SGHTA and CDR2 FQGNSA. V gave up 3 bases and J gave up 4 bases; unmatched junction bases: 1. The full variable domain, completed using reference TRBV7-2 and TRBJ2-2, is GAGVSQSPSNKVTEKGKDVELRCDPISGHTALYWYRQSLGQGLEFLIYFQGNSAPDKSGLPSDRFSAERTGGSVSTLTIQRTQQEDSAVYLCASSLGQGGTGELFFGEGSRLTVL.

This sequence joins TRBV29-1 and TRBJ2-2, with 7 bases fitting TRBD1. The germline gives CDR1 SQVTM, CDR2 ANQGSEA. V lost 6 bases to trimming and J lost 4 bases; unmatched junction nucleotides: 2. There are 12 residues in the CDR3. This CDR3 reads CSVRGPTGELFF. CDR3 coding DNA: TGCAGCGTGAGGGGGCCCACCGGGGAGCTGTTTTTT.

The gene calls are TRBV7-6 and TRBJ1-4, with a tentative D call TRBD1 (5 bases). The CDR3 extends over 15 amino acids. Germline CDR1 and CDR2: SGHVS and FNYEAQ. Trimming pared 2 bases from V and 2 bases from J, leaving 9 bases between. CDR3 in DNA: TGTGCCAGCAGCTTAAGGGGCAGGACTAATGAAAAACTGTTTTTT. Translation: CASSLRGRTNEKLFF.

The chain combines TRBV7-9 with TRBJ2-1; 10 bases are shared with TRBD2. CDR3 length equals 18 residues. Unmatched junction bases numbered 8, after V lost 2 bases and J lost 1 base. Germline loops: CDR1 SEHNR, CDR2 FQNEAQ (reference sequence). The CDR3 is CASSLKAGGPISYNEQFF. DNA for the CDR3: TGTGCCAGCAGCTTAAAAGCGGGAGGGCCGATATCCTACAATGAGCAGTTCTTC.

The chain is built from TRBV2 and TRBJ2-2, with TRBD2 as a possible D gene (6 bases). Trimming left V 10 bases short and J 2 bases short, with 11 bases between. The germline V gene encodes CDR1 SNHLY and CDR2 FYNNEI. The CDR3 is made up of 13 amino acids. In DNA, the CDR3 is TGTGCCATCTTTGGGACTAACACCGGGGAGCTGTTTTTT. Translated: CAIFGTNTGELFF.